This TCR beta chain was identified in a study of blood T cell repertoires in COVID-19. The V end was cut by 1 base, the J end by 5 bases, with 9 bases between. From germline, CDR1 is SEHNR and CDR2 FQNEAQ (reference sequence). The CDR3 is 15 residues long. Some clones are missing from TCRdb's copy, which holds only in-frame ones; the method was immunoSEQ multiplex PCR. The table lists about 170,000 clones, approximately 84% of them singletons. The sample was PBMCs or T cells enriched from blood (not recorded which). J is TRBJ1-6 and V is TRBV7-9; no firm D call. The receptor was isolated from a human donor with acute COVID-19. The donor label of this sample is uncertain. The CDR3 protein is CASSLVTTNNSPLHF. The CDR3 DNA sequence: TGTGCCAGCAGCTTAGTTACTACGAATAATTCACCCCTCCACTTT. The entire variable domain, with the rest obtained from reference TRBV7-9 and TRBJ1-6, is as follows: DTGVSQNPRHKITKRGQNVTFRCDPISEHNRLYWYRQTLGQGPEFLTYFQNEAQLEKSRLLSDRFSAERPKGSFSTLEIQRTEQGDSAMYLCASSLVTTNNSPLHFGNGTRLTVT.